This T cell receptor beta chain was obtained from a study of shared clonotypes between healthy human individuals. As for the study in general: Researchers assigned three CD4 naive, three CD4 memory, two CD8 naive and one CD8 memory plate to each donor.

Points from the study as a whole: The study drew on few donors, limiting represented genetic and exposure-history diversity. It was observed that approximately 5% of naive CD4 clonotypes were shared across several donors.

Some clones are missing from TCRdb's copy, which holds only in-frame ones; the method was immunoSEQ multiplex PCR. The sample yields fewer than 850,000 clones, around 96% seen once. Concerning this clone: Its antigen remains unknown.

CDR1 is SGHAT, CDR2 FQNNGV, per germline. V gave up 6 bases and J gave up 4 bases; unmatched junction bases: 6. The CDR3 is 15 residues long. CD45RO-negative, CCR7-selected cells formed the naive CD8 fraction, which excluded terminally differentiated effector memory CD45RA+ cells. J is TRBJ2-3 and V is TRBV11-2; 11 bases line up with TRBD2. The sequence was collected from a man in his thirties or forties in good health. The sample consisted of naive CD8+ T cells sorted from blood. CDR3 coding DNA: TGTGCCAGCAGTTCAAGGACTAGCGGGTCAGATACGCAGTATTTT. This sequence encodes CASSSRTSGSDTQYF.